Each of the 26 T cell receptor beta chains below was sequenced from the same sample in a study of T cells after yellow fever vaccination. MiXCR was run by TCRdb on the 5' RACE reads, yielding one entry per CDR3 protein. In the table there are about 120,000 distinct CDR3 sequences, around 9.8% of which are singletons. Sequencing used CD8+ T cells sorted from PBMCs, obtained on the day of the yellow fever booster vaccination. These TCRs come from a young man who received the YFV17D yellow fever vaccine.

This clonotype was picked up many times. This rearrangement joins TRBV5-1 to TRBJ2-1; the match to TRBD1 covers 7 bases. CDR3 length: 15 amino acids. The V gene end was trimmed by 2 bases and the J gene end by 7 bases; junction bases not matched to a gene: 9. Looked up from germline, CDR1 is SGHRS and CDR2 is YFSETQ. The CDR3 DNA reads TGCGCCAGCAGCTTCACCGGGACAGAGGTTAATGAGCAGTTCTTC. This gives the protein CASSFTGTEVNEQFF.

This clonotype showed up just a few times. The chain links TRBV29-1 to TRBJ2-7; 8 bases are a match to TRBD1. V lost 1 base, J lost 2 bases, and 7 bases stayed unmatched. CDR3 length: 15 amino acids. Germline loops: CDR1 SQVTM, CDR2 ANQGSEA. For the CDR3, the DNA is TGCAGCGTTGAAGCCCCGCAGGGGGCCGCCTACGAGCAGTACTTC. Its translation: CSVEAPQGAAYEQYF.

J is TRBJ1-1 and V is TRBV9, with 9 bases fitting TRBD1. This CDR3 has 12 residues. The junction had 5 bases not matched to a gene; V was cut back by 3 bases and J by 11 bases. Germline V gives CDR1 SGDLS, CDR2 YYNGEE. Written as DNA, the CDR3 is TGTGCCAGCAGCGGCGACAGGGGGTTTGCTTTCTTT. Encoded protein: CASSGDRGFAFF. The whole variable domain, remainder taken from reference TRBV9 and TRBJ1-1, is DSGVTQTPKHLITATGQRVTLRCSPRSGDLSVYWYQQSLDQGLQFLIQYYNGEERAKGNILERFSAQQFPDLHSELNLSSLELGDSALYFCASSGDRGFAFFGQGTRLTVV.

This rearrangement joins TRBV27 to TRBJ2-7; D is uncertain. V gave up 7 bases and J gave up 2 bases, with 18 bases separating them. Germline V gives CDR1 MNHEY, CDR2 SMNVEV (reference sequence). The CDR3 has 15 residues. Here the CDR3 DNA reads TGTGCCAGCAAGGGCAGTCTAAGTGAAGCCTACGAGCAGTACTTC. It encodes CASKGSLSEAYEQYF.

The gene calls are TRBV4-1 and TRBJ2-3, with D possibly being TRBD1 or TRBD2 (5 bases each). Trimming stripped 0 bases from V and 4 bases from J, with 14 bases between. This CDR3 has 16 amino acids. Germline CDR1 is MGHRA and CDR2 is YSYEKL. The DNA for the CDR3 is TGCGCCAGCAGCCAAGATCGGGGCGCTGAAGCAGATACGCAGTATTTT. This translates into CASSQDRGAEADTQYF.

This clonotype was detected many times. The chain carries TRBV5-4 and TRBJ2-3, with TRBD2 matching 15 bases. Germline loops: CDR1 SGHNT, CDR2 YYREEE (reference sequence). With 3 bases clipped from V and 4 bases from J, the junction kept 3 bases outside the gene matches. This CDR3 is built from 16 residues. CDR3: CASSWGLAGGPDTQYF. CDR3 DNA sequence: TGTGCCAGCAGCTGGGGACTAGCGGGGGGACCAGATACGCAGTATTTT.

The rearrangement joins TRBV4-1 to TRBJ1-1; D gene uncertain. The V gene lost 1 base and the J gene lost 1 base, with 7 bases spanning the gap. CDR1 and CDR2 (germline): MGHRA, YSYEKL. The CDR3 is 14 amino acids. The CDR3 DNA reads TGCGCCAGCAGCCAAGTCCCTGCGAACACTGAAGCTTTCTTT. Amino acids: CASSQVPANTEAFF.

In its sample, this clonotype was seen a few times. The chain uses TRBV15 and TRBJ2-4, with D possibly being TRBD1 or TRBD2 (5 bases each). The germline V and J ends were trimmed by 6 bases and 4 bases, with 22 bases remaining between them. There are 17 residues in the CDR3. Germline V gene lookup returns CDR1 LNHNV and CDR2 YYDKDF (reference sequence). The CDR3 sequence: CATSEEIAARGKNIQYF. Written as DNA, the CDR3 is TGTGCCACCAGTGAAGAGATCGCGGCGAGGGGAAAAAACATTCAGTACTTC. The full variable domain, rest sourced from reference TRBV15 and TRBJ2-4, is DAMVIQNPRYQVTQFGKPVTLSCSQTLNHNVMYWYQQKSSQAPKLLFHYYDKDFNNEADTPDNFQSRRPNTSFCFLDIRSPGLGDTAMYLCATSEEIAARGKNIQYFGAGTRLSVL.

The chain uses TRBV29-1 and TRBJ2-2, with 7 bases matching TRBD1. Germline values: CDR1 SQVTM, CDR2 ANQGSEA. Unmatched junction bases numbered 4, after V lost 3 bases and J lost 0 bases. The CDR3 covers 15 residues. DNA of the CDR3: TGCAGCGTTGAGCCTGACAGGGCGAACACCGGGGAGCTGTTTTTT. It encodes CSVEPDRANTGELFF.

This rearrangement joins TRBV7-9 to TRBJ1-4; D is perhaps TRBD1 (6 bases). Trimming left V 1 base short and J 7 bases short, with 13 bases between. Germline V gene lookup returns CDR1 SEHNR and CDR2 FQNEAQ (reference sequence). The CDR3 loop spans 15 amino acids. The CDR3 sequence is CASSLGPGVGEKLFF. CDR3 sequence (DNA): TGTGCCAGCAGCTTAGGCCCAGGGGTGGGTGAAAAACTGTTTTTT.

The rearrangement uses TRBV4-1 and TRBJ2-1; TRBD2 matches at 15 bases. The CDR3 consists of 15 residues. With 4 bases clipped from V and 7 bases from J, the junction kept 2 bases outside the gene matches. Germline-derived CDR1 and CDR2 are MGHRA and YSYEKL. The CDR3 sequence: CASSPGLAGGNEQFF. The CDR3 DNA sequence: TGCGCCAGCAGCCCAGGACTAGCGGGGGGGAATGAGCAGTTCTTC.

The V call is TRBV4-3, the J call TRBJ2-2; D gene unclear. Looked up from germline, CDR1 is LGHNA and CDR2 is YSLEER. V shed 4 bases and J shed 6 bases, with 6 bases lying between them. CDR3 length equals 12 residues. The CDR3 loop reads CASSRRAGELFF. The CDR3 coding sequence is TGCGCCAGCAGCCGTCGAGCCGGGGAGCTGTTTTTT.

This clonotype was seen more than once but under ten times. The V and J genes are TRBV4-1 and TRBJ2-3; 12 bases match TRBD2. Looked up from germline, CDR1 is MGHRA and CDR2 is YSYEKL. The CDR3 is made up of 16 amino acids. J lost 2 bases, V lost 4 bases, and 4 bases had no gene match. DNA for the CDR3: TGCGCCAGCAGCCGTGGACTAGCGGGGAACACAGATACGCAGTATTTT. Encoded protein: CASSRGLAGNTDTQYF.

This clonotype has more than one count but fewer than ten. V is TRBV11-2 and J is TRBJ2-5; D is possibly TRBD2 (7 bases). The V gene lost 1 base and the J gene lost 3 bases, with 12 bases spanning the gap. This CDR3 region has 15 residues. Germline values: CDR1 SGHAT, CDR2 FQNNGV. The DNA of the CDR3 is TGTGCCAGCAGCTTAGCGGGGGGCCGGGAAGAGACCCAGTACTTC. Protein product: CASSLAGGREETQYF.

The chain employs TRBV2 and TRBJ2-3; D possibly corresponds to TRBD2 (5 bases). Germline V gives CDR1 SNHLY, CDR2 FYNNEI. CDR3 length: 13 residues. Trimming pared 6 bases from V and 6 bases from J, leaving 13 bases between. CDR3 region: CASSGESRDTQYF. The CDR3 bases are TGTGCCAGCAGCGGGGAATCTCGGGATACGCAGTATTTT.

The chain joins TRBV29-1 to TRBJ2-2; 8 bases are shared with TRBD1. Germline CDR1 and CDR2: SQVTM and ANQGSEA. The CDR3 sequence is 15 residues long. The junction had 5 bases not matched to a gene; V was cut back by 0 bases and J by 5 bases. The CDR3 sequence is CSVEDNRGETGELFF. The CDR3 DNA reads TGCAGCGTTGAAGACAACAGGGGGGAAACCGGGGAGCTGTTTTTT.

V gene TRBV20-1 combines with J gene TRBJ2-5, with a possible D match to TRBD1 (7 bases). V lost 3 bases and J lost 0, with 11 bases in between. CDR3 size: 14 residues. Germline V gene sequence: CDR1 DFQATT, CDR2 SNEGSKA (reference sequence). CDR3 region: CSARGGQYQETQYF. The CDR3 DNA is TGCAGTGCTAGGGGGGGACAGTACCAAGAGACCCAGTACTTC.

This clonotype was counted many times. The V call is TRBV4-2, the J call TRBJ2-1; the D gene is possibly TRBD1 (6 bases). Germline CDR1 is LGHNA and CDR2 is YNFKEQ. V was clipped by 1 base and J by 6 bases, with 19 bases between them. The CDR3 covers 17 residues. The CDR3 sequence is CASSQGKGENPTNEQFF. The CDR3 bases are TGTGCCAGCAGCCAAGGGAAGGGGGAGAACCCCACCAATGAGCAGTTCTTC.

This clonotype showed up just a few times. The chain links TRBV3-1 to TRBJ1-6, with a possible D match to TRBD1 (6 bases). This CDR3 contains 17 residues. V lost 5 bases and J 8 bases, leaving 22 bases between the germline ends. CDR1 and CDR2 from the germline V gene are LGHDT and YNNKEL (reference sequence). CDR3 bases: TGTGCCAGCAGCTACGGGACATCAGACTACCAGGATTCACCCCTCCACTTT. Protein: CASSYGTSDYQDSPLHF.

This clonotype was counted many times. This sequence joins TRBV5-4 and TRBJ2-1; D call uncertain. Trimming left V 4 bases short and J 5 bases short, with 10 bases between. Per the germline V gene, CDR1 is SGHNT and CDR2 is YYREEE (reference sequence). This CDR3 has 13 amino acids. The DNA for the CDR3 is TGTGCCAGCAGCCCGGCCAGCAACAATGAGCAGTTCTTC. This sequence encodes CASSPASNNEQFF.

The table lists this clonotype with a few counts. The V and J genes are TRBV4-1 and TRBJ2-7; 7 nucleotides agree with TRBD1. V was pared by 3 bases and J by 3 bases, with 2 bases of the junction left unmatched. The CDR3 loop spans 13 amino acids. CDR1 and CDR2 from the germline V gene are MGHRA and YSYEKL. The CDR3 protein is CASSHYRGYEQYF. In DNA, the CDR3 is TGCGCCAGCAGCCATTACAGGGGCTACGAGCAGTACTTC.

This clonotype was picked up a small number of times. V gene TRBV4-1 combines with J gene TRBJ1-2; 11 nucleotides line up with TRBD1. V shed 0 bases, J shed 4 bases, and the junction held 1 base outside the gene matches. This CDR3 comprises 15 residues. CDR1 MGHRA and CDR2 YSYEKL come from the germline V gene. The CDR3 bases are TGCGCCAGCAGCCAAGAGGGGACAGGGGGCTATGGCTACACCTTC. Protein product: CASSQEGTGGYGYTF.

This clonotype was counted ten times or more. The chain recombines TRBV4-2 with TRBJ2-2; D unclear. CDR1 and CDR2 from the germline V gene are LGHNA and YNFKEQ. V was pared by 3 bases and J by 4 bases, with 18 bases between. This CDR3 comprises 17 residues. The CDR3 reads CASSHSPWVSPTGELFF. The CDR3 nucleotides read TGTGCCAGCAGCCATTCGCCGTGGGTCTCCCCCACCGGGGAGCTGTTTTTT.

This clonotype was counted only a few times. V and J are TRBV18 and TRBJ2-5; TRBD1 aligns across 7 bases. The CDR3 runs to 12 residues. J gave up 3 bases and V 5 bases, and 0 bases lay outside the gene matches. Germline CDR1 KGHSH, CDR2 LQKENI. The CDR3 DNA is TGTGCCAGCTCAGGACAGGAAGAGACCCAGTACTTC. Translation gives CASSGQEETQYF.

The V and J genes are TRBV7-3 and TRBJ2-3; weak D call: TRBD1 (7 bases). The CDR3 is made up of 13 amino acids. CDR1 and CDR2 from the germline V gene are SGHTA and FQGTGA. Trimming pared 3 bases from V and 10 bases from J, leaving 14 bases between. The CDR3 region is CASSLEGAAPQYF. The DNA of the CDR3 is TGTGCCAGCAGCTTGGAGGGGGCAGCGCCGCAGTATTTT.

The table lists this clonotype with many counts. The gene calls are TRBV4-1 and TRBJ1-2, with 8 bases lining up with TRBD1. Trimming removed 0 bases from V and 7 bases from J; junction bases left unmatched: 13. CDR1 is MGHRA, CDR2 YSYEKL, per germline. CDR3 length: 17 residues. The CDR3 reads CASSQEVAGGLGGGYTF. The CDR3 DNA reads TGCGCCAGCAGCCAAGAAGTGGCAGGGGGCCTTGGAGGTGGCTACACCTTC.